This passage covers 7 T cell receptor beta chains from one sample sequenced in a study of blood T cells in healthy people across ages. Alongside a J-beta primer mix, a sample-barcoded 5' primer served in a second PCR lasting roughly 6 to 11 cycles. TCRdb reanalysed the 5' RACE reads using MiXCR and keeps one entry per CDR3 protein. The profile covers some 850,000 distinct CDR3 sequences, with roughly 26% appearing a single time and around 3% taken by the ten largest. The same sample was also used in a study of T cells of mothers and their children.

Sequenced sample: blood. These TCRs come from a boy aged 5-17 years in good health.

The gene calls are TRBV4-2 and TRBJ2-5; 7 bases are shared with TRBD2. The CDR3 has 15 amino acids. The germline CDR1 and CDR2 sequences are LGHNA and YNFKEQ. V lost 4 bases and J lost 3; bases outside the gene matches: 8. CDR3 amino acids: CASSPSRGRKETQYF. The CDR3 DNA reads TGTGCCAGCAGCCCGTCGCGGGGGAGGAAAGAGACCCAGTACTTC.

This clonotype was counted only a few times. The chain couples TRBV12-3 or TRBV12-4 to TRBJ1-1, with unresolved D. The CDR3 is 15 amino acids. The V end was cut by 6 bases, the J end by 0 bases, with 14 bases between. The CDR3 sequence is CASSPARAMNTEAFF. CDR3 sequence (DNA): TGTGCCAGCAGCCCTGCACGGGCCATGAACACTGAAGCTTTCTTT.

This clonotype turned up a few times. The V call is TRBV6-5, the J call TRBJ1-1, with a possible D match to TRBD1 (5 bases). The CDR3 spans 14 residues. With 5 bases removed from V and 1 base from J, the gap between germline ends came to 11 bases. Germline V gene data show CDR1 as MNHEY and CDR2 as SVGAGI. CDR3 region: CASSAGGENTEAFF. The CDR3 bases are TGTGCCAGCAGTGCGGGAGGGGAGAACACTGAAGCTTTCTTT.

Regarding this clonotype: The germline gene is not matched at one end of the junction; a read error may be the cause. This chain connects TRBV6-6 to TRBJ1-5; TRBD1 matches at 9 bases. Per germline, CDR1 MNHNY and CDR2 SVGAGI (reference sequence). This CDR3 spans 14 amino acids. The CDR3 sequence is CASSRTGANQPKHF. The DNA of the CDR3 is TGTGCCAGCAGTCGGACAGGGGCGAATCAGCCCAAGCATTTT.

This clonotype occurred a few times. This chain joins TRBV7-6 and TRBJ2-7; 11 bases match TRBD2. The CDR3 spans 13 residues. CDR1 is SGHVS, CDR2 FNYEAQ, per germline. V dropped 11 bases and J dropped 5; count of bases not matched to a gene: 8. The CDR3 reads CAEGLAGGNEQYF. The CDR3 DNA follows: TGTGCCGAGGGGCTAGCGGGGGGCAACGAGCAGTACTTC. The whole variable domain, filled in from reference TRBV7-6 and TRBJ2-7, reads GAGVSQSPRYKVTKRGQDVALRCDPISGHVSLYWYRQALGQGPEFLTYFNYEAQQDKSGLPNDRFSAERPEGSISTLTIQRTEQRDSAMYRCAEGLAGGNEQYFGPGTRLTVT.

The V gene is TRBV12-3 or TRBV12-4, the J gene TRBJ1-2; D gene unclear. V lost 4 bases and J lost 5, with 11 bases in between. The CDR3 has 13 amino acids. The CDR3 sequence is CASSYGREYGYTF. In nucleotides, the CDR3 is TGTGCCAGCAGTTACGGGAGGGAGTATGGCTACACCTTC.

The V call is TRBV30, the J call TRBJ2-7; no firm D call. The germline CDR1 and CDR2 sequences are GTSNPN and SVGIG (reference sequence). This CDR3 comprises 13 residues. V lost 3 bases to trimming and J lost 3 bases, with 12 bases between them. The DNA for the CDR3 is TGTGCCTGGAGGGGATATGAGGACTACGAGCAGTACTTC. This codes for CAWRGYEDYEQYF.